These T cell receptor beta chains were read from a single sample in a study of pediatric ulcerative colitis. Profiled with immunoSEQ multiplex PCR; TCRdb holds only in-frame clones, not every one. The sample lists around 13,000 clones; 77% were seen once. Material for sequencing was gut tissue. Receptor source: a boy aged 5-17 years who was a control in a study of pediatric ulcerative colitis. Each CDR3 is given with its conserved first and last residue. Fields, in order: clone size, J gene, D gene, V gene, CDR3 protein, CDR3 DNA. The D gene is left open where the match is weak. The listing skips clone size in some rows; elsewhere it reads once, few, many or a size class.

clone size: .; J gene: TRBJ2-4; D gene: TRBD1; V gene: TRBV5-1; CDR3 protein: CASSLQPGQGNIQYF; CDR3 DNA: TGCGCCAGCAGCCTACAGCCGGGACAGGGCAACATTCAGTACTTC
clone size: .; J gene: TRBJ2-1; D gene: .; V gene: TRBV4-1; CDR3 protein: CASSQEAPPYNEQFF; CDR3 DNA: TGCGCCAGCAGCCAAGAGGCTCCCCCCTACAATGAGCAGTTCTTC
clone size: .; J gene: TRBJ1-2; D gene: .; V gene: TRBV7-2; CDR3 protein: CASSYSLTSYGYTF; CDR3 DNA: TGTGCCAGCAGTTACAGCCTAACGTCCTATGGCTACACCTTC
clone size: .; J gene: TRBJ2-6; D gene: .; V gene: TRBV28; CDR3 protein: CASSLMTAGANVLTF; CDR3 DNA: TGTGCCAGCAGTTTAATGACAGCTGGGGCCAACGTCCTGACTTTC
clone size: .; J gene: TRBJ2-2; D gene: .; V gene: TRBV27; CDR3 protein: CASSWSKGTGELFF; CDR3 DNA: TGTGCCAGCAGTTGGAGCAAGGGAACCGGGGAGCTGTTTTTT
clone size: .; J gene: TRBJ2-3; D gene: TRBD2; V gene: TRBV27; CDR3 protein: CASSFWTSGVGTDTQYF; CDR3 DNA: TGTGCCAGCAGTTTTTGGACTAGCGGAGTGGGGACAGATACGCAGTATTTT
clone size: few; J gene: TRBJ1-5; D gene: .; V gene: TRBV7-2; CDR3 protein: CASSPRQGNQPQHF; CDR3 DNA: TGTGCCAGCAGCCCGCGACAGGGCAATCAGCCCCAGCATTTT
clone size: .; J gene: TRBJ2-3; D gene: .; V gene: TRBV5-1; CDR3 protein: CASRSREDWRTDTQYF; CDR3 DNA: TGCGCCAGCAGATCCAGGGAGGACTGGAGGACAGATACGCAGTATTTT
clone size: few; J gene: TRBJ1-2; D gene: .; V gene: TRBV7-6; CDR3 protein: CASSLDAAGGFYGYTF; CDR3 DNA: TGTGCCAGCAGCTTAGACGCCGCGGGGGGATTCTATGGCTACACCTTC
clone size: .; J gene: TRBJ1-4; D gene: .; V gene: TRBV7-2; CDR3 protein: CASSFNRASEKLFF; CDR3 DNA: TGTGCCAGCAGCTTTAACAGGGCTTCCGAAAAACTGTTTTTT